The 25 T cell receptor beta chains in this list originate from one sample, sequenced in a study of OX40 agonist ivuxolimab in advanced cancers. Sequencing was performed with immunoSEQ multiplex PCR; in TCRdb, only in-frame clones are kept and a portion is missing. Of some 77,000 clones listed, roughly 87% are singletons. The input for sequencing was CD4+ or CD8+ T cells sorted from blood, taken in a trial of the OX40 agonist ivuxolimab. These receptors were obtained from an adult with an advanced solid tumor such as melanoma, head and neck, liver or kidney cancer.

A single count supports this clone. V is TRBV5-1 and J is TRBJ2-7; D is possibly TRBD1 or TRBD2 (6 bases each). Trimming removed 7 bases from V and 7 bases from J, with 24 bases in between. The CDR3 has 15 residues. CDR1 and CDR2 from the germline V gene are SGHRS and YFSETQ. CDR3 amino acids: CASCPIPGAAGEQYF. In DNA form, the CDR3 reads TGCGCCAGCTGTCCAATCCCGGGGGCCGCGGGAGAGCAGTACTTC.

V and J are TRBV29-1 and TRBJ2-1; TRBD2 matches at 10 bases. The CDR3 totals 15 residues. The V and J ends lost 5 bases and 3 bases, in that order; junction bases with no gene match: 7. Germline V lookup: CDR1 SQVTM, CDR2 ANQGSEA. The DNA of the CDR3 is TGCAGCGTTAATGGGCTAGCGGGAGTCTACAATGAGCAGTTCTTC. Its translation is CSVNGLAGVYNEQFF.

The chain employs TRBV28 and TRBJ2-5; D is possibly TRBD1 or TRBD2 (6 bases each). V was shortened by 10 bases and J by 5 bases, with 23 bases between the two germline ends. Germline assignment: CDR1 MDHEN and CDR2 SYDVKM. This CDR3 contains 15 residues. The CDR3 region is CATPWGPSAPETQYF. As DNA, the CDR3 is TGTGCCACCCCTTGGGGGCCTAGCGCCCCGGAGACCCAGTACTTC.

This sequence joins TRBV19 and TRBJ1-6, with unresolved D. The germline CDR1 and CDR2 sequences are LNHDA and SQIVND (reference sequence). CDR3 length equals 12 residues. Trimming removed 8 bases at V and 10 bases at J, with 12 bases between. CDR3 nucleotide sequence: TGTGCCAGTGGAGCTACTGGGTCACCCCTCCACTTT. This gives the protein CASGATGSPLHF. The full variable domain, its missing parts supplied by reference TRBV19 and TRBJ1-6, is DGGITQSPKYLFRKEGQNVTLSCEQNLNHDAMYWYRQDPGQGLRLIYYSQIVNDFQKGDIAEGYSVSREKKESFPLTVTSAQKNPTAFYLCASGATGSPLHFGNGTRLTVT.

V usage is TRBV27 and J usage is TRBJ2-3, with D perhaps TRBD1 (6 bases). CDR1 is MNHEY and CDR2 is SMNVEV in the germline V gene (reference sequence). Trimming pared 6 bases from V and 2 bases from J, leaving 18 bases between. The CDR3 sequence is 16 residues long. The CDR3 sequence is CASSRRSTGSTDTQYF. The CDR3 nucleotides read TGTGCCAGCAGCCGCCGCTCGACAGGCTCCACAGATACGCAGTATTTT.

V and J are TRBV10-1 and TRBJ2-1; 9 bases match TRBD2. The germline CDR1 and CDR2 sequences are WNHNN and SYGVQD (reference sequence). The CDR3 loop spans 18 amino acids. The J segment lost 2 bases and the V segment lost 0 bases, leaving 8 bases of the junction unmatched. The CDR3: CASSESPDAGGPYNEQFF. The CDR3 nucleotides read TGCGCCAGCAGTGAGTCTCCAGACGCGGGAGGGCCCTACAATGAGCAGTTCTTC.

A single count supports this clone. The V and J genes are TRBV7-2 and TRBJ2-7; D is unclear. The germline V gene encodes CDR1 SGHTA and CDR2 FQGNSA. The CDR3 contains 14 residues. Trimming removed 1 base from V and 3 bases from J, with 10 bases in between. Written as DNA, the CDR3 is TGTGCCAGCAGCTTAGGCCCAGCAAACTACGAGCAGTACTTC. This sequence encodes CASSLGPANYEQYF.

This chain links TRBV28 with TRBJ1-1; maybe TRBD1 (5 bases). Between the trimmed V and J ends, which lost 10 bases and 6 bases, there was a span of 18 bases. CDR1 and CDR2 from the germline V gene are MDHEN and SYDVKM. CDR3 length equals 13 residues. The DNA of the CDR3 is TGTGCCACAGGGAGAGGTGACAGACCTGAAGCTTTCTTT. Encoded protein: CATGRGDRPEAFF.

The chain has TRBV5-1 and TRBJ1-5; D is perhaps TRBD1 (6 bases). The CDR3 totals 15 residues. CDR1 is SGHRS, CDR2 YFSETQ, per germline. Trimming took 2 bases from V and 3 from J, leaving 12 bases between them. The CDR3 sequence is CASSFLGGPNQPQHF. CDR3 DNA: TGCGCCAGCAGCTTCCTAGGGGGGCCCAATCAGCCCCAGCATTTT.

This clone has just one count. The genes are TRBV5-6 and TRBJ2-5, with a weak D call TRBD2 (5 bases). The J call may be mistaken, given a closer DNA end match to TRBJ2-7. The CDR3 has 15 amino acids. The germline gives CDR1 SGHDT, CDR2 YYEEEE. CDR3 nucleotides: TGTGCCAGCAGCTTGGGGCTGCGGGTCGGGAACGAGCAGTACTTC. This translates into CASSLGLRVGNEQYF.

Written as DNA, the CDR3 is TGTGCCAGCAGTCCCGGGGGGGGGTACAATGAGCAGTTCTTC. Its protein is CASSPGGGYNEQFF. The V call is TRBV28, the J call TRBJ2-1; 8 bases map to TRBD2. This CDR3 comprises 14 residues. Germline trimming cut 5 bases from V and 4 bases from J; bases unmatched to any gene: 4. CDR1 is MDHEN and CDR2 is SYDVKM in the germline V gene.

The gene calls are TRBV10-2 and TRBJ2-7; 10 positions match TRBD2. V lost 8 bases to trimming and J lost 5 bases; unmatched junction nucleotides: 3. The CDR3 runs 12 residues. Germline V lookup: CDR1 WSHSY, CDR2 SAAADI. Here the CDR3 DNA reads TGCGCCAGCCTAGCGGGAGTTGACGAGCAGTACTTC. It translates to CASLAGVDEQYF.

The chain has TRBV11-2 and TRBJ2-5; TRBD2 matches 13 bases. Germline CDR1 SGHAT, CDR2 FQNNGV. The CDR3 has 17 amino acids. V gave up 4 bases and J gave up 0 bases; unmatched junction bases: 5. CDR3: CASSSGTSGVYQETQYF. The CDR3 nucleotides read TGTGCCAGCAGCTCGGGGACTAGCGGGGTGTACCAAGAGACCCAGTACTTC.

This chain's CDR3 is CASSYYRDNEQFF. As DNA, the CDR3 is TGCGCCAGCAGTTACTACAGGGACAATGAGCAGTTCTTC. The chain recombines TRBV10-2 with TRBJ2-1, with a tentative D call TRBD1 (6 bases). V gave up 5 bases and J gave up 5 bases, with 10 bases separating them. Germline V gene lookup returns CDR1 WSHSY and CDR2 SAAADI. There are 13 residues in the CDR3.

This clone is a singleton in its sample. The chain uses TRBV6-5 and TRBJ2-5, with TRBD2 matching 8 bases. CDR3 length: 15 residues. After removal of 4 bases from V and 5 bases from J, the junction contained 9 bases not matched to a gene. The germline V gene encodes CDR1 MNHEY and CDR2 SVGAGI. The CDR3 here is CASSFFSGSSETQYF. The CDR3 DNA is TGTGCCAGCAGTTTTTTCAGCGGGAGTTCGGAGACCCAGTACTTC.

The chain joins TRBV5-1 to TRBJ2-2; unclear D gene. Deletions cut 7 bases from V and 1 base from J, with 8 bases between. The CDR3 is made up of 13 amino acids. Germline assignment: CDR1 SGHRS and CDR2 YFSETQ. Written as DNA, the CDR3 is TGCGCCAGCCGCTCGCTGAACACCGGGGAGCTGTTTTTT. It codes for CASRSLNTGELFF.

DNA of the CDR3: TGCGCCAGCAGCGCGGGACATTCGAACACTGAAGCTTTCTTT. As protein: CASSAGHSNTEAFF. The chain couples TRBV5-1 to TRBJ1-1, with a weak D call TRBD1 (6 bases). The CDR3 is 14 amino acids. The V gene lost 4 bases and the J gene lost 1 base, with 11 bases spanning the gap. Germline CDR1 reads SGHRS; CDR2 reads YFSETQ.

Concerning this clone itself: Germline and junction disagree at one end, which may indicate a read error. J is TRBJ2-5 and V is TRBV7-7; D gene uncertain. This CDR3 contains 13 residues. In germline, CDR1 is SSHAT, CDR2 FNYEAQ (reference sequence). DNA of the CDR3: TGTGCTAGCAGCTTAGCCAGCCAAGAGACCCAGTACTTC. This sequence encodes CASSLASQETQYF.

This clone was detected once. V and J are TRBV28 and TRBJ1-6; D gene uncertain. Trimming stripped 4 bases from V and 9 bases from J, with 7 bases between. The CDR3 is 12 residues long. Germline CDR1 reads MDHEN; CDR2 reads SYDVKM. This chain's CDR3 is CASSSTGSPLHF. The CDR3 bases are TGTGCCAGCAGTTCTACCGGTTCACCCCTCCACTTT.

This clone appeared once. The CDR3 DNA reads TGTGCCAGCTCACCCGGCCGCACTGAAGCTTTCTTT. Protein sequence: CASSPGRTEAFF. The chain links TRBV18 to TRBJ1-1; no clear D. Germline CDR1 KGHSH, CDR2 LQKENI. The CDR3 has 12 amino acids. Trimming stripped 3 bases from V and 4 bases from J, with 6 bases between.

V and J are TRBV7-8 and TRBJ2-7, with TRBD1 identical over 8 bases. CDR1 and CDR2 from the germline V gene are SGHVS and FQNEAQ. After removal of 1 base from V and 4 bases from J, the junction contained 3 bases not matched to a gene. The CDR3 totals 14 residues. The CDR3 DNA reads TGTGCCAGCAGCTTAGGACAGGGGTGGTACGAGCAGTACTTC. The encoded protein is CASSLGQGWYEQYF.

The rearrangement joins TRBV10-1 to TRBJ2-7; D uncertain. The V end was cut by 3 bases, the J end by 5 bases, with 11 bases between. CDR1 WNHNN and CDR2 SYGVQD come from the germline V gene (reference sequence). This CDR3 spans 13 amino acids. In nucleotides, the CDR3 is TGCGCCAGCAGTGACGCGGTAACCCACGAGCAGTACTTC. It is translated as CASSDAVTHEQYF.

The chain recombines TRBV2 with TRBJ1-5, with a weak D call TRBD1 (5 bases). Germline CDR1 is SNHLY and CDR2 is FYNNEI. The CDR3 has 15 residues. V was clipped by 7 bases and J by 0 bases, with 13 bases between them. The DNA of the CDR3 is TGTGCCAGCACTCGGGACGGTAATAGCAATCAGCCCCAGCATTTT. Translated, it gives CASTRDGNSNQPQHF. Supplemented by reference TRBV2 and TRBJ1-5, the full variable domain reads EPEVTQTPSHQVTQMGQEVILRCVPISNHLYFYWYRQILGQKVEFLVSFYNNEISEKSEIFDDQFSVERPDGSNFTLKIRSTKLEDSAMYFCASTRDGNSNQPQHFGDGTRLSIL.

This clone was found a few times. The chain has TRBV11-3 and TRBJ2-1; weak D call: TRBD2 (6 bases). The CDR3 length is 13 residues. V dropped 0 bases and J dropped 9 bases, with 9 bases sitting between them. CDR1 is SGHNT, CDR2 YENEEA, per germline. CDR3 nucleotide sequence: TGTGCCAGCAGCTTAGATATGGGAGGTGAGCAGTTCTTC. This encodes CASSLDMGGEQFF.

The chain combines TRBV5-1 with TRBJ1-4, with TRBD1 matching 7 bases. Germline CDR1 SGHRS, CDR2 YFSETQ. V shed 0 bases, J shed 7 bases, and the junction held 9 bases outside the gene matches. The CDR3 covers 16 residues. CDR3 in amino acids: CASSLEEGARSEKLFF. The CDR3 bases are TGCGCCAGCAGCTTGGAGGAGGGGGCGCGGAGTGAAAAACTGTTTTTT.